The 29 T cell receptor beta chains listed next were all sequenced from one sample in a study of T cell responses to AZD1222 COVID-19 vaccine. Using immunoSEQ multiplex PCR, the repertoire was profiled, and TCRdb retains in-frame clones only, with some absent. Of roughly 42,000 clones listed, roughly 75% were seen once; the top ten hold 3% to 5%. This specimen was peripheral blood, taken on day 0 of AZD1222 vaccination. The receptor source for this set is an adult in good health.

The chain uses TRBV6-4 and TRBJ2-7; no clear D gene. Germline V CDR1 and CDR2: MRHNA, SNTAGT. This CDR3 spans 16 amino acids. The V and J ends lost 2 bases and 3 bases respectively, with 17 bases between them. CDR3 nucleotide sequence: TGTGCCAGCAGTGACAGGCTGAACGCTTCCCTCTACGAGCAGTACTTC. This translates into CASSDRLNASLYEQYF.

The chain has TRBV13 and TRBJ1-1; possible D gene TRBD1, 5 bases. V was trimmed by 5 bases and J by 7 bases, leaving 23 bases between them. CDR1 and CDR2 from the germline V gene are PRHDT and FYEKMQ (reference sequence). The CDR3 totals 16 residues. This chain's CDR3 is CASSKAWGVAGGEAFF. The CDR3 DNA is TGTGCCAGCAGCAAGGCTTGGGGGGTCGCCGGGGGTGAAGCTTTCTTT.

This clone was detected only a few times. V and J are TRBV5-4 and TRBJ2-5, with D tentatively TRBD1 (6 bases). Trimming removed 3 bases from V and 2 bases from J, with 8 bases in between. This CDR3 is built from 13 residues. The germline gives CDR1 SGHNT, CDR2 YYREEE (reference sequence). In DNA, the CDR3 is TGTGCCAGCAGCTCACAGGGACAAGAGACCCAGTACTTC. This translates into CASSSQGQETQYF. The full variable domain, its missing parts supplied by reference TRBV5-4 and TRBJ2-5, is ETGVTQSPTHLIKTRGQQVTLRCSSQSGHNTVSWYQQALGQGPQFIFQYYREEENGRGNFPPRFSGLQFPNYSSELNVNALELDDSALYLCASSSQGQETQYFGPGTRLLVL.

This clone is deemed medium-sized (0.01 to 0.1%). The chain is built from TRBV9 and TRBJ1-2, with TRBD1 identical over 7 bases. In germline, CDR1 is SGDLS, CDR2 YYNGEE. V trimming: 2 bases; J trimming: 9 bases; junction bases outside the gene matches: 10. The CDR3 length is 14 residues. The CDR3 reads CASSVTGTESSYTF. The CDR3 DNA is TGTGCCAGCAGCGTCACCGGGACAGAAAGCAGCTACACCTTC.

The V gene is TRBV6-5, the J gene TRBJ1-1, with D uncertain. Germline CDR1 reads MNHEY; CDR2 reads SVGAGI. This CDR3 region has 11 residues. Trimming removed 8 bases from V and 1 base from J, with 5 bases in between. The CDR3 DNA follows: TGTGCCAGCCGGAGGAACACTGAAGCTTTCTTT. Translation: CASRRNTEAFF.

This clone was counted a single time. This chain connects TRBV6-5 to TRBJ2-7; TRBD1 matches at 7 bases. CDR3 length equals 15 residues. The trim removed 6 bases at V and 1 base at J, leaving 9 bases unmatched. CDR1 is MNHEY and CDR2 is SVGAGI in the germline V gene. CDR3 amino acids: CASRDSGTVSYEQYF. The DNA of the CDR3 is TGTGCCAGCAGGGATTCCGGGACAGTATCCTACGAGCAGTACTTC.

The chain is built from TRBV15 and TRBJ2-5; 13 positions match TRBD2. The germline V gene has CDR1 LNHNV and CDR2 YYDKDF (reference sequence). The CDR3 has 17 residues. The ends lost 5 bases at V and 2 bases at J; junction bases unmatched: 8. The CDR3 DNA reads TGTGCCACCAGCGGGGGACTAGCGGGGACCCTTCAAGAGACCCAGTACTTC. Translated: CATSGGLAGTLQETQYF.

The rearrangement links TRBV5-4 to TRBJ2-1; the D gene could be TRBD1 or TRBD2 (5 bases each). Germline V gives CDR1 SGHNT, CDR2 YYREEE (reference sequence). CDR3 size: 13 residues. Between the trimmed V and J ends, which lost 5 bases and 7 bases, there was a span of 13 bases. CDR3 in DNA: TGTGCCAGCAGATCGGGGACCAAGAATGAGCAGTTCTTC. Translating it yields CASRSGTKNEQFF.

The genes are TRBV5-5 and TRBJ2-7, with D possibly TRBD1 on 8 matching bases. The germline V gene encodes CDR1 SGHKS and CDR2 YYEKEE (reference sequence). The length of the CDR3 is 13 residues. V dropped 3 bases and J dropped 13 bases, with 20 bases sitting between them. Here the CDR3 DNA reads TGTGCCAGCAGCTGGGAGGGACAGGAGTTTCAATACTTC. Translated, it gives CASSWEGQEFQYF.

The CDR3 spells CASSLGPGASNEQFF. CDR3 in DNA: TGCGCCAGCAGCCTCGGACCCGGGGCATCCAATGAGCAGTTCTTC. The chain is built from TRBV5-1 and TRBJ2-1; either TRBD1 or TRBD2 may fit D (5 bases each). This CDR3 is 15 amino acids long. Trimming shortened V by 4 bases and J by 6 bases, and 17 bases separated the two germline ends. Germline CDR1 is SGHRS and CDR2 is YFSETQ.

The chain is built from TRBV6-5 and TRBJ1-1; D is possibly TRBD1 (5 bases). The CDR3 totals 13 residues. Trimming shortened V by 5 bases and J by 7 bases, and 14 bases separated the two germline ends. CDR1 and CDR2 from the germline V gene are MNHEY and SVGAGI. CDR3 nucleotide sequence: TGTGCCAGCAGTCAAACAGGACTACTTGAAGCTTTCTTT. Amino acids: CASSQTGLLEAFF.

In the case of this clone: Sequence at one end of the junction differs from germline and may be a read error. V usage is TRBV11-3 and J usage is TRBJ1-3, with TRBD1 matching 7 bases. The length of the CDR3 is 16 residues. Germline V CDR1 and CDR2: SGHNT, YENEEA. In nucleotides, the CDR3 is TGTGCCAGCAGCCTAGAGGGGGCAGGTTCTGGAAACACCATATATTTT. Translation gives CASSLEGAGSGNTIYF.

V is TRBV5-6 and J is TRBJ2-2; perhaps TRBD1 as D (5 bases). Germline loops: CDR1 SGHDT, CDR2 YYEEEE. The CDR3 runs to 15 residues. Deletions cut 4 bases from V and 4 bases from J, with 14 bases between. CDR3 sequence: CASSHRTFTTGELFF. The CDR3 nucleotides read TGTGCCAGCAGCCACAGGACATTTACCACCGGGGAGCTGTTTTTT.

J is TRBJ1-2 and V is TRBV7-2, with 10 bases fitting TRBD1. The CDR3 consists of 14 residues. The germline CDR1 and CDR2 sequences are SGHTA and FQGNSA. V lost 2 bases and J lost 4; bases outside the gene matches: 1. The CDR3 DNA reads as TGTGCCAGCAGCTTATGGACAGGGGGCTATGGCTACACCTTC. This codes for CASSLWTGGYGYTF. The variable domain in full, completed from reference TRBV7-2 and TRBJ1-2, reads GAGVSQSPSNKVTEKGKDVELRCDPISGHTALYWYRQSLGQGLEFLIYFQGNSAPDKSGLPSDRFSAERTGGSVSTLTIQRTQQEDSAVYLCASSLWTGGYGYTFGSGTRLTVV.

The rearrangement links TRBV4-3 to TRBJ2-1; 9 nucleotides agree with TRBD1. V was clipped by 4 bases and J by 11 bases; unmatched bases: 6. This CDR3 comprises 13 residues. CDR1 and CDR2 (germline): LGHNA, YSLEER. The DNA of the CDR3 is TGCGCCAGCAGCCGGGGACAGGGAATGAAGCAGTTCTTC. Protein sequence: CASSRGQGMKQFF.

The chain employs TRBV4-2 and TRBJ1-1; TRBD1 agrees at 10 bases. V lost 1 base and J lost 1; bases outside the gene matches: 15. The CDR3 runs 20 residues. Germline CDR1 reads LGHNA; CDR2 reads YNFKEQ. The CDR3, as DNA: TGTGCCAGCAGCCAAGGGACAGGGGGTGGGAGGGGTCTGAGGAACACTGAAGCTTTCTTT. Its translation is CASSQGTGGGRGLRNTEAFF.

V and J are TRBV7-9 and TRBJ1-5, with D uncertain. Germline loops: CDR1 SEHNR, CDR2 FQNEAQ (reference sequence). The V and J ends lost 5 bases and 0 bases respectively, with 8 bases between them. The CDR3 runs to 14 residues. For the CDR3, the DNA is TGTGCCAGCAGCAAGACCGGTAGCAATCAGCCCCAGCATTTT. This sequence encodes CASSKTGSNQPQHF.

The chain recombines TRBV11-3 with TRBJ1-3; TRBD1 aligns across 7 bases. V trimming: 5 bases; J trimming: 4 bases; junction bases outside the gene matches: 5. Per the germline V gene, CDR1 is SGHNT and CDR2 is YENEEA. This CDR3 is 14 amino acids long. The CDR3 sequence is CASSPRTGGNTIYF. CDR3 nucleotides: TGTGCCAGCAGCCCGCGGACAGGCGGAAACACCATATATTTT.

The chain recombines TRBV19 with TRBJ1-6; D not certain. Per germline, CDR1 LNHDA and CDR2 SQIVND (reference sequence). The CDR3 has 15 amino acids. The V gene lost 7 bases and the J gene lost 6 bases, with 16 bases spanning the gap. Here the CDR3 reads CASTSGRVANSPLHF. In DNA form, the CDR3 reads TGTGCCAGTACCTCCGGGAGGGTAGCTAATTCACCCCTCCACTTT.

This sequence joins TRBV10-3 and TRBJ1-2; D not certain. The CDR3 has 12 residues. Germline V CDR1 and CDR2: ENHRY, SYGVKD. Between the trimmed V and J ends, which lost 2 bases and 6 bases, there was a span of 7 bases. Written as DNA, the CDR3 is TGTGCCATCAGTGAGCAGGAAGATGGCTACACCTTC. Protein sequence: CAISEQEDGYTF.

This clone was recorded only once. The rearrangement joins TRBV6-6 to TRBJ1-2; maybe TRBD1 (5 bases). The CDR3 runs to 20 residues. The germline V gene encodes CDR1 MNHNY and CDR2 SVGAGI (reference sequence). Trimming removed 5 bases from V and 3 bases from J, with 31 bases in between. The chain's CDR3 is CASSPLTQTATPAGDYGYTF. The CDR3 DNA is TGTGCCAGCAGTCCACTGACCCAGACAGCCACCCCGGCGGGGGACTATGGCTACACCTTC.

This chain connects TRBV5-4 to TRBJ2-5; D is undetermined. V was clipped by 4 bases and J by 5 bases, with 15 bases between them. The CDR3 consists of 14 residues. Germline values: CDR1 SGHNT, CDR2 YYREEE (reference sequence). CDR3 loop: CASSRGMAPETQYF. CDR3 DNA: TGTGCCAGCAGCCGCGGTATGGCCCCGGAGACCCAGTACTTC. Using reference TRBV5-4 and TRBJ2-5 for the parts outside the CDR3, the full variable domain is ETGVTQSPTHLIKTRGQQVTLRCSSQSGHNTVSWYQQALGQGPQFIFQYYREEENGRGNFPPRFSGLQFPNYSSELNVNALELDDSALYLCASSRGMAPETQYFGPGTRLLVL.

In DNA, the CDR3 is TGTGCCAGCAGAACGGGACAGAGCACAGATACGCAGTATTTT. Its translation: CASRTGQSTDTQYF. V usage is TRBV11-1 and J usage is TRBJ2-3, with 7 nucleotides matching TRBD1. The V gene end was trimmed by 6 bases and the J gene end by 0 bases; junction bases not matched to a gene: 3. The CDR3 runs to 14 residues. Germline CDR1 reads SGHAT; CDR2 reads FQDESV (reference sequence).

The chain is built from TRBV19 and TRBJ2-1; 14 positions agree with TRBD2. Germline V lookup: CDR1 LNHDA, CDR2 SQIVND (reference sequence). The CDR3 runs 17 residues. V lost 4 bases, J lost 0 bases, and 2 bases stayed unmatched. Here the CDR3 reads CASSRLAGGSSYNEQFF. The DNA for the CDR3 is TGTGCCAGTAGTAGACTAGCGGGGGGGAGCTCCTACAATGAGCAGTTCTTC.

This clone was seen only a few times. CDR3 residues: CASSSLDRREKLFF. As DNA, the CDR3 is TGTGCCAGCAGCTCCTTGGACAGGCGTGAAAAACTGTTTTTT. The chain combines TRBV14 with TRBJ1-4; 7 positions agree with TRBD1. V was clipped by 5 bases and J by 7 bases; unmatched bases: 7. CDR3 length: 14 amino acids. Per the germline V gene, CDR1 is SGHDN and CDR2 is FVKESK.

V and J are TRBV11-1 and TRBJ2-4; tentatively, D is TRBD2 (5 bases). The CDR3 loop spans 16 amino acids. Trimming stripped 5 bases from V and 0 bases from J, with 14 bases between. Germline V gene sequence: CDR1 SGHAT, CDR2 FQDESV (reference sequence). In DNA, the CDR3 is TGTGCCAGCAGCCCGGTTCCTCGGGGAGCCAAAAACATTCAGTACTTC. Encoded protein: CASSPVPRGAKNIQYF. The whole variable domain, remainder taken from reference TRBV11-1 and TRBJ2-4, is EAEVAQSPRYKITEKSQAVAFWCDPISGHATLYWYRQILGQGPELLVQFQDESVVDDSQLPKDRFSAERLKGVDSTLKIQPAELGDSAMYLCASSPVPRGAKNIQYFGAGTRLSVL.

This clone occurred a few times. J is TRBJ2-5 and V is TRBV7-9, with unresolved D. CDR3 length equals 14 residues. Germline-derived CDR1 and CDR2 are SEHNR and FQNEAQ (reference sequence). V gave up 2 bases and J gave up 3 bases, with 10 bases separating them. The CDR3 coding sequence is TGTGCCAGCAGCTTAATTTCAGTTAAAGAGACCCAGTACTTC. This codes for CASSLISVKETQYF.

This rearrangement joins TRBV2 to TRBJ2-7, with TRBD1 matching 8 bases. The CDR3 contains 16 residues. With V trimmed by 3 bases and J by 0 bases, 7 bases remained unmatched. Per germline, CDR1 SNHLY and CDR2 FYNNEI. CDR3 DNA sequence: TGTGCCAGCAGTGATCCTGGACAGGGAGTCTCCTACGAGCAGTACTTC. It yields the protein CASSDPGQGVSYEQYF.

This chain uses TRBV6-5 with TRBJ1-6; weak D call: TRBD1 (5 bases). This CDR3 is built from 14 residues. The V gene's germline CDR1 is MNHEY and CDR2 SVGAGI. Trimming removed 9 bases at V and 7 bases at J, with 16 bases between. In DNA form, the CDR3 reads TGTGCCAGTCTTTTGTCCCAGGGAAATTCACCCCTCCACTTT. Amino acid sequence: CASLLSQGNSPLHF.